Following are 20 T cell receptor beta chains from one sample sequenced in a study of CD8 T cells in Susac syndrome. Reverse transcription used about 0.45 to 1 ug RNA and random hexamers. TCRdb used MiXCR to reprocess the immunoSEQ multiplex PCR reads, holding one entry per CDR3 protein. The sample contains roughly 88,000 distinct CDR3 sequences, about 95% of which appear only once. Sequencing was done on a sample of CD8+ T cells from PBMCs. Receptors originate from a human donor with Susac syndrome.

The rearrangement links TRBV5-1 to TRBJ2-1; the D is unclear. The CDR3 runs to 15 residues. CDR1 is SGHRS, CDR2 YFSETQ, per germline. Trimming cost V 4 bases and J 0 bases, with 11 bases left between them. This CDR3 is CASSPRINSYNEQFF. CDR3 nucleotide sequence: TGCGCCAGCAGCCCCCGAATAAACTCCTACAATGAGCAGTTCTTC.

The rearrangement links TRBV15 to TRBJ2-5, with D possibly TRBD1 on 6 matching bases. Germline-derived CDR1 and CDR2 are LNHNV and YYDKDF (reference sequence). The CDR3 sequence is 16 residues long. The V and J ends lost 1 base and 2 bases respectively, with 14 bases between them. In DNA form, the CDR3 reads TGTGCCACCAGCAGAGCTGTACAGGGCGCACAAGAGACCCAGTACTTC. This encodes CATSRAVQGAQETQYF. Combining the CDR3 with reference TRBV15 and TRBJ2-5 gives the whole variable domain DAMVIQNPRYQVTQFGKPVTLSCSQTLNHNVMYWYQQKSSQAPKLLFHYYDKDFNNEADTPDNFQSRRPNTSFCFLDIRSPGLGDTAMYLCATSRAVQGAQETQYFGPGTRLLVL.

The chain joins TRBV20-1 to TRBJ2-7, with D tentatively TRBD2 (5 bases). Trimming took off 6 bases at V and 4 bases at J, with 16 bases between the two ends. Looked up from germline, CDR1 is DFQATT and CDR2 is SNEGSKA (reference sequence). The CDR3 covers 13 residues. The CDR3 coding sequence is TGCAGTGCCTACCGGGGAACCGCTTACGAGCAGTACTTC. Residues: CSAYRGTAYEQYF.

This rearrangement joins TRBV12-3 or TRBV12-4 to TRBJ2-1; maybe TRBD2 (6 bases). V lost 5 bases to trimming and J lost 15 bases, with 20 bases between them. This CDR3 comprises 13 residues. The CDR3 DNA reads TGTGCCAGCAGTCCCTCAGGCGGGAAATCCTTGTTCTTC. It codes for CASSPSGGKSLFF.

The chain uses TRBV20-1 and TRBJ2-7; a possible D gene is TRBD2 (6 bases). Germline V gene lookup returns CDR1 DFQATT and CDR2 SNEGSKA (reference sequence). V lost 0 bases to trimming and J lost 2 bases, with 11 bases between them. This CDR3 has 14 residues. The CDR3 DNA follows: TGCAGTGCTAGAGACCTCCCGGGGGCCTACGAGCAGTACTTC. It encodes CSARDLPGAYEQYF.

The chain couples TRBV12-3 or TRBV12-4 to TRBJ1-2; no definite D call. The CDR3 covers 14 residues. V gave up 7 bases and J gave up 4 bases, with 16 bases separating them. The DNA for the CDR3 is TGTGCCAGCACTCCCCGACATCCCTTCTATGGCTACACCTTC. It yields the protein CASTPRHPFYGYTF.

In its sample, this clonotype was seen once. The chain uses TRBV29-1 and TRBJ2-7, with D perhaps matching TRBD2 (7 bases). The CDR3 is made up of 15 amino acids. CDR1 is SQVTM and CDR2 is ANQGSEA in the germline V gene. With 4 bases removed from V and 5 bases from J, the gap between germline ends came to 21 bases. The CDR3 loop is CSVVMRGGAGDEQYV. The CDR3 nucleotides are TGCAGCGTTGTAATGAGGGGGGGCGCCGGCGACGAGCAGTACGTC.

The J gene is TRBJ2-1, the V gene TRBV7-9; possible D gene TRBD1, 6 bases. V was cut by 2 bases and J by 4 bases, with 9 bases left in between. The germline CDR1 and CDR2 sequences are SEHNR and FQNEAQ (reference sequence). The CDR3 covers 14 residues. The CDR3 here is CASSLHTGYNEQFF. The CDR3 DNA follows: TGTGCCAGCAGCTTACATACAGGGTACAATGAGCAGTTCTTC.

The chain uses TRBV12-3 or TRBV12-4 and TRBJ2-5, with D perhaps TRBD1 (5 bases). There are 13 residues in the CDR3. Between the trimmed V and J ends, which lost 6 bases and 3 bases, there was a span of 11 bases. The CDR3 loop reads CASSVLGEETQYF. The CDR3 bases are TGTGCCAGCAGCGTTCTAGGGGAAGAGACCCAGTACTTC.

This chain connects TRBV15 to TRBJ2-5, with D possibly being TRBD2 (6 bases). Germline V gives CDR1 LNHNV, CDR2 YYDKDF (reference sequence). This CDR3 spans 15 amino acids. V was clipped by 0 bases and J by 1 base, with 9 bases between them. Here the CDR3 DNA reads TGTGCCACCAGCAGAGAAGGCGGGGTCCAAGAGACCCAGTACTTC. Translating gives CATSREGGVQETQYF.

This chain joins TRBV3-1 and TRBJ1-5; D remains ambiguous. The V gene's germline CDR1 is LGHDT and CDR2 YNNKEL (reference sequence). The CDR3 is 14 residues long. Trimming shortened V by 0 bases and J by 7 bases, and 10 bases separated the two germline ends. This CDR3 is CASSQDLGYQPQHF. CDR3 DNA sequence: TGTGCCAGCAGCCAAGATCTGGGGTACCAGCCCCAGCATTTT.

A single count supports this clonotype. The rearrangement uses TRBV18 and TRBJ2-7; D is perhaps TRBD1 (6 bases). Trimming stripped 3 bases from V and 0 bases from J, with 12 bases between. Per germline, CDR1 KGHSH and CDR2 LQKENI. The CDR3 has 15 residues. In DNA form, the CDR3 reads TGTGCCAGCTCACCTCAGGGGCAGGACTCCTACGAGCAGTACGTC. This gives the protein CASSPQGQDSYEQYV.

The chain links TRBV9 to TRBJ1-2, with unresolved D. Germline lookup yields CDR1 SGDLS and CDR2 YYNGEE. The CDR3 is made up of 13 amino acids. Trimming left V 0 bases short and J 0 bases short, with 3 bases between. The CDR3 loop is CASSVGSNYGYTF. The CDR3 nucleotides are TGTGCCAGCAGCGTAGGGTCTAACTATGGCTACACCTTC. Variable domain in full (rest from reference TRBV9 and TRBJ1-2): DSGVTQTPKHLITATGQRVTLRCSPRSGDLSVYWYQQSLDQGLQFLIQYYNGEERAKGNILERFSAQQFPDLHSELNLSSLELGDSALYFCASSVGSNYGYTFGSGTRLTVV.

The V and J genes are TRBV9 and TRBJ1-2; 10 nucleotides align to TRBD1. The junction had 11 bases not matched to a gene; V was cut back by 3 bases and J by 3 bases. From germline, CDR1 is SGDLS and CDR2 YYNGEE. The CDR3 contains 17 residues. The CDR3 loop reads CASSGGQGPSLYYGYTF. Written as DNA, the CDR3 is TGTGCCAGCAGCGGGGGACAGGGGCCTAGCTTGTACTATGGCTACACCTTC.

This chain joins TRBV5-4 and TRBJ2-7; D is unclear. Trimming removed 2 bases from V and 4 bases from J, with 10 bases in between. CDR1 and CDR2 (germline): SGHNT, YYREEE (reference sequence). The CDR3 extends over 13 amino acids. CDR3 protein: CASSFGAGYEQYF. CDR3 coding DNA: TGTGCCAGCAGCTTTGGTGCAGGTTACGAGCAGTACTTC.

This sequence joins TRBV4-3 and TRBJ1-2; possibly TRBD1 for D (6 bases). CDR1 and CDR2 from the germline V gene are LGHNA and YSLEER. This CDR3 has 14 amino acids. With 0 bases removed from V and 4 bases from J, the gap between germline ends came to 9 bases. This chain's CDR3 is CASSQEGGRYGYTF. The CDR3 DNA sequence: TGCGCCAGCAGCCAAGAGGGGGGGCGCTATGGCTACACCTTC.

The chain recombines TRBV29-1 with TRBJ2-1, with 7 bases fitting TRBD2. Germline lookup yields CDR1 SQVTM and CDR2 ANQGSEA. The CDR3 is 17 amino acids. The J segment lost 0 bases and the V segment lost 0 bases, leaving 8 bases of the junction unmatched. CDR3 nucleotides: TGCAGCGTTGAAGATTTTGTGGGAGGGTCCTCCTACAATGAGCAGTTCTTC. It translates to CSVEDFVGGSSYNEQFF.

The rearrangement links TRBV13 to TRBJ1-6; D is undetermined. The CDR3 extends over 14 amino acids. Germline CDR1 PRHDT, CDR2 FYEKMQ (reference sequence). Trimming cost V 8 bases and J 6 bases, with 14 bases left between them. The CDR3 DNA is TGTGCCAGCGCTGGGAGGGTCATTAATTCACCCCTCCACTTT. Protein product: CASAGRVINSPLHF.

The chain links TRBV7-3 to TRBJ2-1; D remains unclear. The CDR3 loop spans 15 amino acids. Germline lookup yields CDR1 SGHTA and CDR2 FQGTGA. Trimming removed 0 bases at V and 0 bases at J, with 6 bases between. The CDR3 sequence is CASSLTASSYNEQFF. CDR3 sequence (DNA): TGTGCCAGCAGCTTAACGGCAAGCTCCTACAATGAGCAGTTCTTC.

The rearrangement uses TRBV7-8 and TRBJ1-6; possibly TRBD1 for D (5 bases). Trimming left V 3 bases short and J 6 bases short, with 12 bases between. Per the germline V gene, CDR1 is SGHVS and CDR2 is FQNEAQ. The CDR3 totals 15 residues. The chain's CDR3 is CASSLPGGGNSPLHF. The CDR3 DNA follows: TGTGCCAGCAGCTTGCCGGGTGGGGGTAATTCACCCCTCCACTTT.